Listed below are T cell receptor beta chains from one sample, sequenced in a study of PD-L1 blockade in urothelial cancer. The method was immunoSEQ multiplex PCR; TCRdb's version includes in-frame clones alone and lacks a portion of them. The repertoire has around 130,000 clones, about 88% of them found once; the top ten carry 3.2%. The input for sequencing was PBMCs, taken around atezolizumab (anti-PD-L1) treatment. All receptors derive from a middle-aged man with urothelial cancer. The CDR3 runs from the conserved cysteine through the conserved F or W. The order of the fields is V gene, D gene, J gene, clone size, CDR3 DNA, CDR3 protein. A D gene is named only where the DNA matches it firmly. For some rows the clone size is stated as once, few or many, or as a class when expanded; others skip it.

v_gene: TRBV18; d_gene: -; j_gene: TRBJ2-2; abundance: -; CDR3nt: TGTGCCAGCTCTCTTGGCTGGGAGCTGTTTTTT; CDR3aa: CASSLGWELFF
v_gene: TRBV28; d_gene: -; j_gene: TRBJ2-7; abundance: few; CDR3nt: TGTGCCAGCAGTTCGACAGGGAGGCGAAACGAGCAGTACTTC; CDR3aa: CASSSTGRRNEQYF
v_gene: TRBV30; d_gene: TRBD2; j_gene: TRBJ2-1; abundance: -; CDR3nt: TGTGCCTGGACAGCGGGAGGGAGTTACAATGAGCAGTTCTTC; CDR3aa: CAWTAGGSYNEQFF
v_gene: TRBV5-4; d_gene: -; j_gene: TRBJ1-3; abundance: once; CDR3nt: TGTGCTTATCGTCGGGCGGGTTATGGAAACACCATATATTTT; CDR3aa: CAYRRAGYGNTIYF
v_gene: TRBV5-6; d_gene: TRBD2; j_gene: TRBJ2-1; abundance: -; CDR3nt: TGTGCCAGCACCCAACGACTAGCGGGGGGCCCTCTACAATACAATGAGCAGTTCTTC; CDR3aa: CASTQRLAGGPLQYNEQFF
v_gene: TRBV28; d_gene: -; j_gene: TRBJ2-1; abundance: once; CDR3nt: TGTGCCAGCAGTTTACTTCACAGGGTCCATGAGCAGTTCTTC; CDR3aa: CASSLLHRVHEQFF
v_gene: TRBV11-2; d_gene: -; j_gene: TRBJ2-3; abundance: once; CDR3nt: TGTGCCAGCAGTTACAGCGGGCCCCAGGATACGCAGTATTTT; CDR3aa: CASSYSGPQDTQYF
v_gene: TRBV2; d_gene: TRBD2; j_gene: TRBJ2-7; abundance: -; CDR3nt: TGTGCCAGCAGAGGCGGGAGGCGGAGCTCCTACGAGCAGTACTTC; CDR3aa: CASRGGRRSSYEQYF
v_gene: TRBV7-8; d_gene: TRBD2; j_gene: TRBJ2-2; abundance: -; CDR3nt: TGTGCCAGCAGCTTAAGGGCTTCTAGCGGATACACCGGGGAGCTGTTTTTT; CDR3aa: CASSLRASSGYTGELFF
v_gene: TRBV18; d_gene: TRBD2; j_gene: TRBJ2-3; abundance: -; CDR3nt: TGTGCCAGCTCACCAGGGACTAGAACAGATACGCAGTATTTT; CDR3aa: CASSPGTRTDTQYF
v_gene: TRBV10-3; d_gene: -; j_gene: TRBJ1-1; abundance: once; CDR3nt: TGTGCCATCAGTGTTACGGGGAGGAACACTGAAGCTTTCTTT; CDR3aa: CAISVTGRNTEAFF
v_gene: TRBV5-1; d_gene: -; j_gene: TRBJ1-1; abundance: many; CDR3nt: TGCGCCAGCAGCTGGGGAGGGGGGAAGACTGAAGCTTTCTTT; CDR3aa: CASSWGGGKTEAFF
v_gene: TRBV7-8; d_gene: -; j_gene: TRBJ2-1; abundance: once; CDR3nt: TGTGCCAGCAGCTCAAGGCGGAGCCTCACTTCAACGTACAATGAGCAGTTCTTC; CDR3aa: CASSSRRSLTSTYNEQFF
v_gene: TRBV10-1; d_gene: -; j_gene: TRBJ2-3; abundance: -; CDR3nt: TGCGCCAGCAGTGAGGTGATATCAGGAGATACGCAGTATTTT; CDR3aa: CASSEVISGDTQYF
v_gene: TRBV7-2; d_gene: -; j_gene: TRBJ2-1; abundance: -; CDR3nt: TGTGCCAGCAGCTTAGTACAGCTTCGCACCAATGAGCAGTTCTTC; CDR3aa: CASSLVQLRTNEQFF
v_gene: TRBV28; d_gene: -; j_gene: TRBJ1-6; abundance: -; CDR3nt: TGTGCCAGCAGTCTTACCTTGGGGAGCTCCTATAATTCACCCCTCCACTTT; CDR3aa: CASSLTLGSSYNSPLHF
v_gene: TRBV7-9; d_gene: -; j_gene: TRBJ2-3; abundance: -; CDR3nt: TGTGCCAGCAGCTTAGGTGGGACTAGCACAGATACGCAGTATTTT; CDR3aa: CASSLGGTSTDTQYF
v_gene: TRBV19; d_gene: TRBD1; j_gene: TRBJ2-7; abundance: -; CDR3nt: TGTGCCAGTAGGATCTCCAGAACGGGGACAGGCGAGCAGTACTTC; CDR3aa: CASRISRTGTGEQYF
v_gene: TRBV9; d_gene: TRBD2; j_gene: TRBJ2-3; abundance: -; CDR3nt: TGTGCCAGCAGCGTAGGACTAGCGGGAGGCCAAGGGTTTTTGGATACGCAGTATTTT; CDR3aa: CASSVGLAGGQGFLDTQYF
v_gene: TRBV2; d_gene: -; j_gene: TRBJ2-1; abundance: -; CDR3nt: TGTGCCAGCAGTGAATATGCGGGATTGTCCTACAATGAGCAGTTCTTC; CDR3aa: CASSEYAGLSYNEQFF
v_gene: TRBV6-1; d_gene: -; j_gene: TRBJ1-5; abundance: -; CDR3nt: TGTGCCAGCAGTGAAAGTCAGGTTCAGCCCCAGCATTTT; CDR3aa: CASSESQVQPQHF
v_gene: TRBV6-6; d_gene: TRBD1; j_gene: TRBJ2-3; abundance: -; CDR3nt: TGTGCCAGCACTGGACAGGGGGCAGATACGCAGTATTTT; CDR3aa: CASTGQGADTQYF
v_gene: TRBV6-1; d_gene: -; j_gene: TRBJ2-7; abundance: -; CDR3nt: TGTGCCAGCGGCCCAAGAGGAGTCGGCGAGCAGTACTTC; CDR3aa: CASGPRGVGEQYF
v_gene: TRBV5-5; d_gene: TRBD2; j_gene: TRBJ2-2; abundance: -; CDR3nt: TGTGCCAGCAGCTCAGCCGGACTAGCGGGCGGACCCGGGGAGCTGTTTTTT; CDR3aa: CASSSAGLAGGPGELFF
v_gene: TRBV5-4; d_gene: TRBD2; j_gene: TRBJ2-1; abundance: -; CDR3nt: TGTGCCAGCAGCCCGACGGCCAGCGGGAGATCTTCTGAGCAGTTCTTC; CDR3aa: CASSPTASGRSSEQFF
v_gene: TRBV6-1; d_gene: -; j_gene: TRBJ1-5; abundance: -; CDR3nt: TGTGCCAGCAACCGTCGCGATGGCAATCAGCCCCAGCATTTT; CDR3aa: CASNRRDGNQPQHF
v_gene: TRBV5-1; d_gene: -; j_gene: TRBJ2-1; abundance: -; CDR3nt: TGCGCCAGCCTAGAGACAGGTCAAAAAGGAGGTGAGCAGTTCTTC; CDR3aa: CASLETGQKGGEQFF
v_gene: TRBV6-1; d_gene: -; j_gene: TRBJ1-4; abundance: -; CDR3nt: TGTGCCAGCAGTGGCCAAGGGGATATTGAAAAACTGTTTTTT; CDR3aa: CASSGQGDIEKLFF
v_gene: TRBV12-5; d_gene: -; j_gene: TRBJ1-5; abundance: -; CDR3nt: TGTGCTAGTGCGCGGGCCGGTCAGCCCCAGCATTTT; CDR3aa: CASARAGQPQHF
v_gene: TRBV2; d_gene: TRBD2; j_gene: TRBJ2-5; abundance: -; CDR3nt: TGTGCCAGCAGGAGCGGGGCTAAAGAGACCCAGTACTTC; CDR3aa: CASRSGAKETQYF
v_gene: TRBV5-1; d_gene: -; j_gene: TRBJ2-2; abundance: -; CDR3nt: TGCGCCAGCAGCCTGGCAGCCGGGGAGCTGTTTTTT; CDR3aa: CASSLAAGELFF
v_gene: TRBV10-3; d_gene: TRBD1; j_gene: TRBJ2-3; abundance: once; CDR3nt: TGTGCCATCAGAGTCCCAGGGGGCAGAGATACGCAGTATTTT; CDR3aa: CAIRVPGGRDTQYF
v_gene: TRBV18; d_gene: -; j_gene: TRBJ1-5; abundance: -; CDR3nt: TGTGCCAGCTCCCCGGGAAGGGATCAGCCCCAGCATTTT; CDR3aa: CASSPGRDQPQHF
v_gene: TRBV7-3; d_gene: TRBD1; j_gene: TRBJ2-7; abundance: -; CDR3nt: TGTGCCAGCAGCTTACGGGGACAGTCTGACGAGCAGTACTTC; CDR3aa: CASSLRGQSDEQYF
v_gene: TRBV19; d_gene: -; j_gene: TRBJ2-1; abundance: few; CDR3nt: TGTGCCAGTATCGGGTACTACAATGAGCAGTTCTTC; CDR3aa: CASIGYYNEQFF
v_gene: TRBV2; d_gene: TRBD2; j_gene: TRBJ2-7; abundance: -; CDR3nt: TGTGCCAGCAGTGAGGGACTAGCGGGACTCGAGCAGTACTTC; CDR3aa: CASSEGLAGLEQYF
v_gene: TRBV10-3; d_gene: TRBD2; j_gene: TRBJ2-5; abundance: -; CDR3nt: TGTGCCATCAGTGGGGGCGGGAGGGCCTTGGAGACCCAGTACTTC; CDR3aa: CAISGGGRALETQYF
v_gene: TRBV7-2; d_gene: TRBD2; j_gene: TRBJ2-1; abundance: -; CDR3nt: TGTGCCAGCAGCACTAGCGGGAGGTCCTACAATGAGCAGTTCTTC; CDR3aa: CASSTSGRSYNEQFF
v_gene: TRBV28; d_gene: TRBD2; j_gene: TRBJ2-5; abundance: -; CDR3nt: TGTGCCAGCAGTTCTAGACTAGCGGGAGGGGAAGAGACCCAGTACTTC; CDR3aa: CASSSRLAGGEETQYF
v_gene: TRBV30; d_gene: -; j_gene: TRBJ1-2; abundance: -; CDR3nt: TGTGCCTGCGGGGAGATCGGCTACACCTTC; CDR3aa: CACGEIGYTF
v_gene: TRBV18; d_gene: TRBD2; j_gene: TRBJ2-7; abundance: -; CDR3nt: TGTGCCAGCTCACCACTAGGACTAGCGGGAAATGAGCAGTACTTC; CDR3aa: CASSPLGLAGNEQYF
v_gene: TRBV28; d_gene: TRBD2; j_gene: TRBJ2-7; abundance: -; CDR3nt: TGTGCCAGCAGTCCCTGGGGGGGGTCGGGAGAGCAGTACTTC; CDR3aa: CASSPWGGSGEQYF
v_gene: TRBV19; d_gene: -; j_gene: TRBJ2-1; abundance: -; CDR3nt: TGTGCCAGTAGTAGAAGTTCAGGGGCCGGATACAATGAGCAGTTCTTC; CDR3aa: CASSRSSGAGYNEQFF
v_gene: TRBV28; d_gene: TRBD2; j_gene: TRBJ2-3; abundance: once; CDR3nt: TGTGCCAGCAGTTTTTTAGGAGGGAGGGGAGATACGCAGTATTTT; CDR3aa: CASSFLGGRGDTQYF
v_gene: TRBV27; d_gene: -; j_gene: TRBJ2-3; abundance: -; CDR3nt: TGTGCCAGCAGTTTATCGAGGGGCACAGATACGCAGTATTTT; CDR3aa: CASSLSRGTDTQYF
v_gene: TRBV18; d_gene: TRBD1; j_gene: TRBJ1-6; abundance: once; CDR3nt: TGTGCCAGCTCACCAATTGGGGGGACAGGGACTAATTCACCCCTCCACTTT; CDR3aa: CASSPIGGTGTNSPLHF
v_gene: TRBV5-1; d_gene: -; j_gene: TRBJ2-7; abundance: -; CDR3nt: TGCGCCAGCAGCCTGACAGTGGGCACCTACGAGCAGTACTTC; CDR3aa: CASSLTVGTYEQYF
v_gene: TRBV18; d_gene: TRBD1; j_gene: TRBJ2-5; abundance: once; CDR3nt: TGTGCCAGCTCAGCACGGGACAGACAAGAGACCCAGTACTTC; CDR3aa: CASSARDRQETQYF
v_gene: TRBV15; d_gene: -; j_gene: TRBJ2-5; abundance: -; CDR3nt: TGTGCCACCGGGACATACGGCGTTGAGACCCAGTACTTC; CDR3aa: CATGTYGVETQYF